The 9 T cell receptor beta chains listed next were all sequenced from one sample in a study of OX40 agonist ivuxolimab in advanced cancers. The method was immunoSEQ multiplex PCR; TCRdb's version includes in-frame clones alone and lacks a portion of them. The repertoire holds 64,000 or so clones, around 83% seen once, with less than 0.9% in the top ten. The source material was CD4+ or CD8+ T cells sorted from blood, sampled in a trial of the OX40 agonist ivuxolimab. The source of these receptors is an adult with an advanced solid tumor such as melanoma, head and neck, liver or kidney cancer.

The chain couples TRBV5-4 to TRBJ1-1, with D uncertain. Per germline, CDR1 SGHNT and CDR2 YYREEE (reference sequence). This CDR3 contains 15 residues. Trimming took off 4 bases at V and 8 bases at J, with 21 bases between the two ends. CDR3: CASSIGRSVVGEAFF. CDR3 DNA: TGTGCCAGCAGCATCGGAAGGAGCGTTGTCGGGGAAGCTTTCTTT.

The CDR3 region has the DNA TGTGCCAGCAGCTACTCCTCCCAAGAGACCCAGTACTTC. Its protein product is CASSYSSQETQYF. The chain carries TRBV7-2 and TRBJ2-5, with D hard to call. The CDR3 runs 13 residues. Germline values: CDR1 SGHTA, CDR2 FQGNSA. V was clipped by 4 bases and J by 1 base, with 7 bases between them.

The chain uses TRBV7-2 and TRBJ2-7; unclear D gene. The V gene lost 2 bases and the J gene lost 0 bases, with 8 bases spanning the gap. The germline V gene encodes CDR1 SGHTA and CDR2 FQGNSA. This CDR3 is built from 14 residues. The CDR3 is CASSLLWASYEQYF. The CDR3 coding sequence is TGTGCCAGCAGCTTATTATGGGCCTCCTACGAGCAGTACTTC.

The V gene is TRBV2, the J gene TRBJ1-2; D not certain. The CDR3 totals 17 residues. CDR1 SNHLY and CDR2 FYNNEI come from the germline V gene. The V end was cut by 3 bases, the J end by 3 bases, with 20 bases between. CDR3 in amino acids: CASSDVRLNFKDYGYTF. As DNA, the CDR3 is TGTGCCAGCAGTGACGTGCGATTGAATTTTAAGGACTATGGCTACACCTTC.

In regard to this clone: Other DNA sequences of this sample code for an identical CDR3. J is TRBJ2-2 and V is TRBV15; D gene ambiguous. The V end was cut by 2 bases, the J end by 8 bases, with 6 bases between. Germline CDR1 and CDR2: LNHNV and YYDKDF (reference sequence). The CDR3 contains 12 residues. The CDR3 DNA follows: TGTGCCACCAGCAGAATGACTGGGGAGCTGTTTTTT. Translated, it gives CATSRMTGELFF.

This sequence joins TRBV29-1 and TRBJ1-4, with D uncertain. The CDR3 runs to 13 residues. Germline V gene lookup returns CDR1 SQVTM and CDR2 ANQGSEA. V lost 5 bases, J lost 8 bases, and 15 bases lay in between. The CDR3 loop reads CSVRSTAGEKLFF. The DNA for the CDR3 is TGCAGCGTTCGCAGCACCGCTGGGGAAAAACTGTTTTTT.

The chain recombines TRBV6-4 with TRBJ2-5; 8 bases fit TRBD1. V was clipped by 4 bases and J by 1 base; unmatched bases: 5. The CDR3 is 15 residues long. The germline V gene encodes CDR1 MRHNA and CDR2 SNTAGT. CDR3: CASSAGGAGQETQYF. The CDR3 DNA sequence: TGTGCCAGCAGTGCAGGGGGCGCTGGCCAAGAGACCCAGTACTTC.

The chain couples TRBV11-2 to TRBJ2-1; TRBD2 matches at 7 bases. CDR1 is SGHAT, CDR2 FQNNGV, per germline. V lost 8 bases and J lost 5; bases outside the gene matches: 9. The CDR3 covers 14 residues. In nucleotides, the CDR3 is TGTGCCAGCGGGGTGGCTAGCGGAAACAATGAGCAGTTCTTC. Protein product: CASGVASGNNEQFF.

The chain links TRBV5-1 to TRBJ1-2; 7 nucleotides line up with TRBD1. This CDR3 contains 14 residues. The germline V gene encodes CDR1 SGHRS and CDR2 YFSETQ. V lost 0 bases to trimming and J lost 6 bases; unmatched junction nucleotides: 5. The CDR3 DNA reads as TGCGCCAGCAGCTTGGGACAGGGTCAGGATGGCTACACCTTC. Protein sequence: CASSLGQGQDGYTF.